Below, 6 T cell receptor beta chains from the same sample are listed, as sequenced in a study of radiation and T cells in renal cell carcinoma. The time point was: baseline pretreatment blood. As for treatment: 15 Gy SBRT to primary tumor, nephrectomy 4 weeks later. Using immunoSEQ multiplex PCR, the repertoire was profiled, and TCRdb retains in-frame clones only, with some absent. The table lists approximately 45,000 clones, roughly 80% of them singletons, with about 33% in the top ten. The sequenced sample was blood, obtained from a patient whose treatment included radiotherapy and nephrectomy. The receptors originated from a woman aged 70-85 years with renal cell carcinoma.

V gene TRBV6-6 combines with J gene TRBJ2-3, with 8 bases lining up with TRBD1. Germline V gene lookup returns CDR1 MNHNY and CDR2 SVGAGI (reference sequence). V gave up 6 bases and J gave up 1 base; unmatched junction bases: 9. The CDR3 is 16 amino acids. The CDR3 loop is CASSPTGAVGTDTQYF. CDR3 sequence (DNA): TGTGCCAGCAGCCCGACAGGGGCGGTCGGCACAGATACGCAGTATTTT.

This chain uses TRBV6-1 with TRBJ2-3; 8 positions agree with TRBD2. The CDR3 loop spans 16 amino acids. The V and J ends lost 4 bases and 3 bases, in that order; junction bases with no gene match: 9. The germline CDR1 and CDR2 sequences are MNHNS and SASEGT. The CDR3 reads CASSVGVAGSTDTQYF. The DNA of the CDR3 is TGTGCCAGCAGTGTTGGAGTAGCGGGGAGTACAGATACGCAGTATTTT.

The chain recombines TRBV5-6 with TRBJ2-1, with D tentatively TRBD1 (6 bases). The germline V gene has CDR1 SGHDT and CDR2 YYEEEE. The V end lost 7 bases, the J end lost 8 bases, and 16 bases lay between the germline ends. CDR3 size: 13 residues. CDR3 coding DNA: TGTGCCAGCTTCCGACAGGACCCACATGAGCAGTTCTTC. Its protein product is CASFRQDPHEQFF.

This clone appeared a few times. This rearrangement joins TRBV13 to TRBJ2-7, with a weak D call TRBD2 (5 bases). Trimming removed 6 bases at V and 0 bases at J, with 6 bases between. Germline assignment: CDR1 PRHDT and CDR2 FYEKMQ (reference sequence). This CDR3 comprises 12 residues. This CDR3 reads CASRRGSYEQYF. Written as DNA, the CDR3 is TGTGCCAGCAGACGGGGCTCCTACGAGCAGTACTTC.

As DNA, the CDR3 is TGTGCCAGTAGCGGACAGGATATGAACACTGAAGCTTTCTTT. It encodes CASSGQDMNTEAFF. The V call is TRBV19, the J call TRBJ1-1, with TRBD1 matching over 7 bases. The CDR3 is 14 residues long. V was clipped by 6 bases and J by 0 bases; unmatched bases: 4. Per germline, CDR1 LNHDA and CDR2 SQIVND (reference sequence).

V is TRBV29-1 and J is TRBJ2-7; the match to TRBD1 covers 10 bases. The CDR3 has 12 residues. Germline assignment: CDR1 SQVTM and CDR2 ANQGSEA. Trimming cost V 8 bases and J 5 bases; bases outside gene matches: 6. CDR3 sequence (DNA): TGCAGCCCCCGGGGGACAGGGGACGAGCAGTACTTC. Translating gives CSPRGTGDEQYF.